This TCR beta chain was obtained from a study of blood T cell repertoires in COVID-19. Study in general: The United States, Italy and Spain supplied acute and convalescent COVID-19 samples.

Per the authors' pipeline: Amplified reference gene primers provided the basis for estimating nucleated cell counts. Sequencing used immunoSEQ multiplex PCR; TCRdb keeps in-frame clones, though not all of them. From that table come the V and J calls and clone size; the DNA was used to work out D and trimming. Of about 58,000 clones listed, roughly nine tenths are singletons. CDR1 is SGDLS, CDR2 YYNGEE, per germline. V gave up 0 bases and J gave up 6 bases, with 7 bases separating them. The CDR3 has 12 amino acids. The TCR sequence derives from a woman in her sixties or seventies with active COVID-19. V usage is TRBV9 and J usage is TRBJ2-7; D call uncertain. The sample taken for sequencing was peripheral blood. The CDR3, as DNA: TGTGCCAGCAGCGTAGAGAACGGCGAGCAGTACTTC. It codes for CASSVENGEQYF.